This T cell receptor beta chain stems from a study of cytomegalovirus exposure and HLA in healthy donors. Notes on the study in general: The study had only CMV serostatus as immune exposure information.

Turning to this clone: Antigen: not known. One end of the junction is discordant with germline, which a read error may explain.

PCR used 60 Vbeta primers and 13 Jbeta primers. Clones were sequenced by immunoSEQ multiplex PCR, and TCRdb holds only the in-frame ones, with some missing. The sample gives about 160,000 clones, roughly 80% of which show up once; 1.3% is in the top ten. Germline assignment: CDR1 LNHDA and CDR2 SQIVND (reference sequence). This CDR3 has 14 amino acids. Healthy people donating bone marrow made up the donors. This chain links TRBV19 with TRBJ2-1; 9 bases are shared with TRBD2. The specimen sequenced was PBMCs. The sequence derives from a man in his forties or fifties in good health and CMV-seropositive. The CDR3 DNA follows: TGTGCCAGTAGTAGCGGGAGGGCCTCCAATGAACAGTTCTTC. Protein sequence: CASSSGRASNEQFF.